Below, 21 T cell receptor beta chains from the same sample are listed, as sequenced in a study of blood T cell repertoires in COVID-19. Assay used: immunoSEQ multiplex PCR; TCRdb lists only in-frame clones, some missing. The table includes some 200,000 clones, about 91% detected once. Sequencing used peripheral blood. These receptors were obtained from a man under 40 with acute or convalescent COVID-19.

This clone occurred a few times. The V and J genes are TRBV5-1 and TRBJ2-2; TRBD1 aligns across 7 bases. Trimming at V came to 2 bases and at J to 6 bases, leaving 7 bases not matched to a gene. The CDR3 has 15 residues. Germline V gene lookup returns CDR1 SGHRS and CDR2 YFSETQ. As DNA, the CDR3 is TGCGCCAGCAGCTTACCTACAGGGGTAGCCGGGGAGCTGTTTTTT. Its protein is CASSLPTGVAGELFF.

Written as DNA, the CDR3 is TGTGCCAGCAGTTTCTCCGGGACAGGGAACGAGCAGTACTTC. This codes for CASSFSGTGNEQYF. The chain has TRBV28 and TRBJ2-7; 9 bases map to TRBD1. The junction had 5 bases not matched to a gene; V was cut back by 3 bases and J by 5 bases. In germline, CDR1 is MDHEN, CDR2 SYDVKM. The length of the CDR3 is 14 residues.

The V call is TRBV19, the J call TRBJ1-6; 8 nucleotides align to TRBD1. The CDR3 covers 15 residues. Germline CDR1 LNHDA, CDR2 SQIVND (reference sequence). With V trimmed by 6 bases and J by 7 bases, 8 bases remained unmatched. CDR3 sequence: CASRAGGSGNSPLHF. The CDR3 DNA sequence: TGTGCCAGTAGGGCAGGGGGCTCGGGAAATTCACCCCTCCACTTT.

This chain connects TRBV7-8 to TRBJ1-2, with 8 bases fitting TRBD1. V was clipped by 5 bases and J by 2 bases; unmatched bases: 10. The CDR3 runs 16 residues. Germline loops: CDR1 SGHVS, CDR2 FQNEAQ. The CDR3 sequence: CASSATGGMTNYGYTF. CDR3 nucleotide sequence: TGTGCCAGCAGCGCTACAGGGGGAATGACAAACTATGGCTACACCTTC. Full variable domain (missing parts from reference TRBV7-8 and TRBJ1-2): GAGVSQSPRYKVAKRGQDVALRCDPISGHVSLFWYQQALGQGPEFLTYFQNEAQLDKSGLPSDRFFAERPEGSVSTLKIQRTQQEDSAVYLCASSATGGMTNYGYTFGSGTRLTVV.

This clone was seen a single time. The CDR3 loop is CASTAGPLYGYTF. DNA of the CDR3: TGTGCCAGCACGGCAGGGCCTCTCTATGGCTACACCTTC. The chain uses TRBV6-5 and TRBJ1-2, with D maybe TRBD1 (5 bases). The CDR3 runs 13 residues. Germline CDR1 is MNHEY and CDR2 is SVGAGI. V shed 7 bases and J shed 4 bases, with 13 bases lying between them.

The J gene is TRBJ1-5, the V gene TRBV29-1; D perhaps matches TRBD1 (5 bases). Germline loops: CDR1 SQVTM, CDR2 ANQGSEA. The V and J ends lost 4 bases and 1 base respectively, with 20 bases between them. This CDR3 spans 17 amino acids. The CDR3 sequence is CSVVDRPKGGSNQPQHF. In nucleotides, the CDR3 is TGCAGCGTTGTTGACAGACCCAAGGGAGGGAGCAATCAGCCCCAGCATTTT.

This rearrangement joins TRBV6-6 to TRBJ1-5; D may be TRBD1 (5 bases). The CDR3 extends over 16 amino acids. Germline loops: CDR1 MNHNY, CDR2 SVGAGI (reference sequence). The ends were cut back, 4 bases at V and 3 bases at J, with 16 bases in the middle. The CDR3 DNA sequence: TGTGCCAGCAGTTTCCCCGGGGGGGGGTCCAATCAGCCCCAGCATTTT. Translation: CASSFPGGGSNQPQHF.

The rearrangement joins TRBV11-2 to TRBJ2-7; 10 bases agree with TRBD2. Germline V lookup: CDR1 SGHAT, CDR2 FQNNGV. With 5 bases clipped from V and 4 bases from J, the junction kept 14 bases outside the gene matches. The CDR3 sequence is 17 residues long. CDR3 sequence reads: CASSPVNPGLAFYEQYF. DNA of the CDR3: TGTGCCAGCAGCCCCGTTAATCCGGGACTAGCGTTTTACGAGCAGTACTTC.

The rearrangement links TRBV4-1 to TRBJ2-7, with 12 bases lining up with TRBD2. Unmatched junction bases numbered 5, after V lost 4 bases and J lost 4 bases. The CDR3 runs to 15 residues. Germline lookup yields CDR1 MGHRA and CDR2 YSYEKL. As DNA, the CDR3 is TGCGCCAGCAGCCCTCTCGGGACTAGCGGGTACGAGCAGTACTTC. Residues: CASSPLGTSGYEQYF.

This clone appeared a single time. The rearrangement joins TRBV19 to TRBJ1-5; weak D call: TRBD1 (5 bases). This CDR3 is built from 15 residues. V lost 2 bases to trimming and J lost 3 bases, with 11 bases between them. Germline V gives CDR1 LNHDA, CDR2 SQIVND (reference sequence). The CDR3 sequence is CASSITGVTNQPQHF. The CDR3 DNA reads TGTGCCAGTAGTATAACGGGGGTAACCAATCAGCCCCAGCATTTT. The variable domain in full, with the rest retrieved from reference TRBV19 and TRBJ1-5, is DGGITQSPKYLFRKEGQNVTLSCEQNLNHDAMYWYRQDPGQGLRLIYYSQIVNDFQKGDIAEGYSVSREKKESFPLTVTSAQKNPTAFYLCASSITGVTNQPQHFGDGTRLSIL.

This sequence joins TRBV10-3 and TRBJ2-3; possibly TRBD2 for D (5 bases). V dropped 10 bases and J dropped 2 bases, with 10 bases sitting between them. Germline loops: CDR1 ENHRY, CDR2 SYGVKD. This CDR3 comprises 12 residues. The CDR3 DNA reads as TGTGCCACCACCGGGAACACAGATACGCAGTATTTT. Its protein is CATTGNTDTQYF.

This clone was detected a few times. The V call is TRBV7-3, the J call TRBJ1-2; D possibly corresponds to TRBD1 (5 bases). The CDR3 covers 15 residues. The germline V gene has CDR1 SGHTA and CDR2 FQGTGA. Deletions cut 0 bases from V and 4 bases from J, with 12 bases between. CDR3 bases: TGTGCCAGCAGCTTAACGCCGGAGGGGACCTATGGCTACACCTTC. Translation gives CASSLTPEGTYGYTF.

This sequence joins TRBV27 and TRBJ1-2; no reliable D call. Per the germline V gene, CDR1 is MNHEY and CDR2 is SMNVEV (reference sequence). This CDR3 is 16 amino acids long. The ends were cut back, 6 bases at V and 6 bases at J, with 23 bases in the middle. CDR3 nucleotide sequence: TGTGCCAGCAGACCGGGAAACACACTCGCAATGAATGGCTACACCTTC. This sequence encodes CASRPGNTLAMNGYTF.

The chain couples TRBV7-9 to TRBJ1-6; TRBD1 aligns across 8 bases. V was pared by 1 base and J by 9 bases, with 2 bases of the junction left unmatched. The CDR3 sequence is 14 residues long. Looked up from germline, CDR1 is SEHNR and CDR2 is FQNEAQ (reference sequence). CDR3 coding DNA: TGTGCCAGCAGCTTAGAGACAGGGGTTTCACCCCTCCACTTT. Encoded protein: CASSLETGVSPLHF.

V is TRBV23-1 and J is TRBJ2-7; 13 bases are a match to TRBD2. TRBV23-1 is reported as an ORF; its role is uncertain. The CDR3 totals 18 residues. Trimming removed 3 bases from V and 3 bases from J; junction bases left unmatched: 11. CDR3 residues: CASSHPPGLAGKSYEQYF. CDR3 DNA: TGCGCCAGCAGTCACCCTCCGGGACTAGCGGGAAAAAGCTACGAGCAGTACTTC.

The CDR3 bases are TGTGCCACCAGCAGAGGGGTGGGCAGCCCGATCTATGGCTACACCTTC. This gives the protein CATSRGVGSPIYGYTF. The rearrangement uses TRBV15 and TRBJ1-2; D is undetermined. Germline values: CDR1 LNHNV, CDR2 YYDKDF (reference sequence). The length of the CDR3 is 16 residues. Trimming took off 1 base at V and 4 bases at J, with 16 bases between the two ends.

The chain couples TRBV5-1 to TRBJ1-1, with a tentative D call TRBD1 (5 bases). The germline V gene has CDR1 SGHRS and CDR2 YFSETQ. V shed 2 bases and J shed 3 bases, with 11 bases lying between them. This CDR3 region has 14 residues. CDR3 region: CASSLGAGYTEAFF. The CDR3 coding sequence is TGCGCCAGCAGCTTAGGGGCGGGATACACTGAAGCTTTCTTT.

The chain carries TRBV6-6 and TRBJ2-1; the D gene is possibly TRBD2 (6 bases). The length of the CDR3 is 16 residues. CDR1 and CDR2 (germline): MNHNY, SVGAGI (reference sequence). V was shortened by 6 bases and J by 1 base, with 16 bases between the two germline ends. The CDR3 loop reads CASRPYGGVSYNEQFF. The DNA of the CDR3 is TGTGCCAGCAGGCCCTACGGCGGGGTATCCTACAATGAGCAGTTCTTC.

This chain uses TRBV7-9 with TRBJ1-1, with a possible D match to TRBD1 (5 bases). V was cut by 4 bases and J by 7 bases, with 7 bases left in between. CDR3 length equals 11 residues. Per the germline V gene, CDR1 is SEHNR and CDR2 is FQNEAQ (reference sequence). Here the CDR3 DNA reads TGTGCCAGCAGCTCGGGGGGTGAAGCTTTCTTT. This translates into CASSSGGEAFF.

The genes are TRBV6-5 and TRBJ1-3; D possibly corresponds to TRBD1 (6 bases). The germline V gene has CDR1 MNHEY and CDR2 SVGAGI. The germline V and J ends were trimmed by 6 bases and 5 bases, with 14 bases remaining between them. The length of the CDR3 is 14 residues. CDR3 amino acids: CASRQRTVRNTIYF. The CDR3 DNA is TGTGCCAGCAGGCAAAGGACAGTCCGAAACACCATATATTTT.

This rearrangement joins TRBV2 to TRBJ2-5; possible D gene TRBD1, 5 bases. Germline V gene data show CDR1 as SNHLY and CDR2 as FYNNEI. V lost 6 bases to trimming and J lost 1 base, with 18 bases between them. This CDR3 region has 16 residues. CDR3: CASSRTTQGFQETQYF. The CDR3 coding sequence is TGTGCCAGCAGCCGCACAACCCAGGGCTTCCAAGAGACCCAGTACTTC.